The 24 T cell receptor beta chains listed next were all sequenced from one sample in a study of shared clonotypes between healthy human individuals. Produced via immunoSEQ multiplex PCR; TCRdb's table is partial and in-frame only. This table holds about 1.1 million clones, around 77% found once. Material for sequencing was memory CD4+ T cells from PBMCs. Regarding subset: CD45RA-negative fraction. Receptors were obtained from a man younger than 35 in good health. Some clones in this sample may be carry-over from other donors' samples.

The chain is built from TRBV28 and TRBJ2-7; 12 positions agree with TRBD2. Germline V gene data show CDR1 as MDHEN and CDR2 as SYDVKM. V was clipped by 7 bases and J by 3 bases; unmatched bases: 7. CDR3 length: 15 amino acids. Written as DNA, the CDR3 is TGTGCCAGCATCTTAAAACTAGCGGGGGGCTACGAGCAGTACTTC. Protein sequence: CASILKLAGGYEQYF. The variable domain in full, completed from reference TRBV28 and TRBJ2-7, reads DVKVTQSSRYLVKRTGEKVFLECVQDMDHENMFWYRQDPGLGLRLIYFSYDVKMKEKGDIPEGYSVSREKKERFSLILESASTNQTSMYLCASILKLAGGYEQYFGPGTRLTVT.

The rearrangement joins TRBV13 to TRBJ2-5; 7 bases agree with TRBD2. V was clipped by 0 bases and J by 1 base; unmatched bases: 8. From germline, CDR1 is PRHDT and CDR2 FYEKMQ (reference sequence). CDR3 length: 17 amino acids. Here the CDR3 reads CASSLGMLAAAQETQYF. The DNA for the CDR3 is TGTGCCAGCAGCTTAGGGATGCTAGCGGCCGCCCAAGAGACCCAGTACTTC.

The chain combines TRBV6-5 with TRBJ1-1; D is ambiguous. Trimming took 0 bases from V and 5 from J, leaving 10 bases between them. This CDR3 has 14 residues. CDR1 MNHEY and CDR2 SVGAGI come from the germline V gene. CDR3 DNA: TGTGCCAGCAGTTACTCGTTGAGGGATACTGAAGCTTTCTTT. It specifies CASSYSLRDTEAFF.

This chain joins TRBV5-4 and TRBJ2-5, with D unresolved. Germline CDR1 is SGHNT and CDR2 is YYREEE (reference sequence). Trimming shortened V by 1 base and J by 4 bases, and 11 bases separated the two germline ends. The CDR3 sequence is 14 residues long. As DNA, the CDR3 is TGTGCCAGCAGCTTGCCCCCGCGAGGAGAGACCCAGTACTTC. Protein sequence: CASSLPPRGETQYF.

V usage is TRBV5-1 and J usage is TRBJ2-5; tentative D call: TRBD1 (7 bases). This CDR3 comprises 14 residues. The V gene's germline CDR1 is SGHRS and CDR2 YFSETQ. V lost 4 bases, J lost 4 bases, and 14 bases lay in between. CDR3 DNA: TGCGCCAGCAGCCAGGGGGGACCCCCAGAGACCCAGTACTTC. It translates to CASSQGGPPETQYF. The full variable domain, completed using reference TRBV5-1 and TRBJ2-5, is KAGVTQTPRYLIKTRGQQVTLSCSPISGHRSVSWYQQTPGQGLQFLFEYFSETQRNKGNFPGRFSGRQFSNSRSEMNVSTLELGDSALYLCASSQGGPPETQYFGPGTRLLVL.

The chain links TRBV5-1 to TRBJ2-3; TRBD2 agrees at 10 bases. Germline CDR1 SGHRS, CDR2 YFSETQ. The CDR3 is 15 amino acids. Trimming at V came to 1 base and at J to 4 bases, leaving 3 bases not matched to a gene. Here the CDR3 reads CASSLSSGSSDTQYF. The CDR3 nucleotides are TGCGCCAGCAGCTTGTCTAGCGGGAGCTCAGATACGCAGTATTTT.

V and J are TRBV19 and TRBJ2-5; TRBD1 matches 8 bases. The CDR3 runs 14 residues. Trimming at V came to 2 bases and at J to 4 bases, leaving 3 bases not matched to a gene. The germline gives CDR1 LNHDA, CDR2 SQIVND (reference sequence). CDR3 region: CASSISRGRETQYF. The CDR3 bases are TGTGCCAGTAGTATATCCAGGGGGCGAGAGACCCAGTACTTC.

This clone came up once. The chain's CDR3 is CASSFYEETQYF. In DNA, the CDR3 is TGTGCCAGCAGTTTCTACGAAGAGACCCAGTACTTC. The rearrangement joins TRBV28 to TRBJ2-5; D gene uncertain. Germline V gene sequence: CDR1 MDHEN, CDR2 SYDVKM. The CDR3 is 12 amino acids. The V end was cut by 3 bases, the J end by 3 bases, with 5 bases between.

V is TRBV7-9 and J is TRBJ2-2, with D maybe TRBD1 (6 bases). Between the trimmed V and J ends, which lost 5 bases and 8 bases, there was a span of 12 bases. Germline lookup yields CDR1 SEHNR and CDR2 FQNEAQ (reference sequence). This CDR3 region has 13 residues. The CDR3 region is CASSTYRVGELFF. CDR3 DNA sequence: TGTGCCAGCAGCACCTACAGGGTGGGGGAGCTGTTTTTT.

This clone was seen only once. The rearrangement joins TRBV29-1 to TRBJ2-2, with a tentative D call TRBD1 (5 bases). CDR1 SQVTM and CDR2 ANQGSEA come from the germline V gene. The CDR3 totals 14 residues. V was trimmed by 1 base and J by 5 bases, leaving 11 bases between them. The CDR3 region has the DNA TGCAGCGTTGAAGTATCCAGGGATACCGGGGAGCTGTTTTTT. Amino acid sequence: CSVEVSRDTGELFF.

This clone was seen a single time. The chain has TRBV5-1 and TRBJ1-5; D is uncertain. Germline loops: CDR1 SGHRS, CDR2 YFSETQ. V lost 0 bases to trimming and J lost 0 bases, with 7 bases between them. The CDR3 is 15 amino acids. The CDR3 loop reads CASSLGLYSNQPQHF. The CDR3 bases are TGCGCCAGCAGCTTGGGGCTCTATAGCAATCAGCCCCAGCATTTT.

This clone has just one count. The CDR3 DNA sequence: TGTGCCAGCTCCATTGGGGCACAGACTGAAGCTTTCTTT. It encodes CASSIGAQTEAFF. This chain uses TRBV18 with TRBJ1-1; D perhaps matches TRBD1 (5 bases). The CDR3 consists of 13 residues. V dropped 6 bases and J dropped 5 bases, with 13 bases sitting between them. Germline-derived CDR1 and CDR2 are KGHSH and LQKENI.

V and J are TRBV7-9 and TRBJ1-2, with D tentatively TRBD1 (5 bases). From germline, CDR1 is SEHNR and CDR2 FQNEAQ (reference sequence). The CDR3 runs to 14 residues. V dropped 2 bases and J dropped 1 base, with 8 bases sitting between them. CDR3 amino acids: CASSLTDSNYGYTF. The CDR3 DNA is TGTGCCAGCAGCTTAACAGACAGTAACTATGGCTACACCTTC.

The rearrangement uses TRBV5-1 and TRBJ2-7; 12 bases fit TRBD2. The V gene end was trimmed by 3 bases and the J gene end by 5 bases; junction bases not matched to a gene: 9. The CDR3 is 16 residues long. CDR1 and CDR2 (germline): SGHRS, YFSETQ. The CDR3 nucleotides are TGCGCCAGCAGCTCGCAGACTAGCGGGAGTATCCACGAGCAGTACTTC. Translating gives CASSSQTSGSIHEQYF. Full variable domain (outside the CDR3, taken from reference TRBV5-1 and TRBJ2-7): KAGVTQTPRYLIKTRGQQVTLSCSPISGHRSVSWYQQTPGQGLQFLFEYFSETQRNKGNFPGRFSGRQFSNSRSEMNVSTLELGDSALYLCASSSQTSGSIHEQYFGPGTRLTVT.

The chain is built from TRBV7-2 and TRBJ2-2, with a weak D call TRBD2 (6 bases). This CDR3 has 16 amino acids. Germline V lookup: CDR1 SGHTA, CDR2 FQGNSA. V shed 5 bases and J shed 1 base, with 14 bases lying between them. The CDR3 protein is CASSQWGGRNTGELFF. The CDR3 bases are TGTGCCAGCAGCCAGTGGGGAGGCCGGAACACCGGGGAGCTGTTTTTT.

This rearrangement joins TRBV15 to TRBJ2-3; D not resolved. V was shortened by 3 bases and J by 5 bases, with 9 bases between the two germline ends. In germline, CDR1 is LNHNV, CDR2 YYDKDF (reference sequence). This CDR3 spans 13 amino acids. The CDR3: CATSSPPLDTQYF. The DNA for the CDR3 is TGTGCCACCAGCAGCCCTCCGCTAGATACGCAGTATTTT. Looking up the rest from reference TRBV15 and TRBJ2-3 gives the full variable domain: DAMVIQNPRYQVTQFGKPVTLSCSQTLNHNVMYWYQQKSSQAPKLLFHYYDKDFNNEADTPDNFQSRRPNTSFCFLDIRSPGLGDTAMYLCATSSPPLDTQYFGPGTRLTVL.

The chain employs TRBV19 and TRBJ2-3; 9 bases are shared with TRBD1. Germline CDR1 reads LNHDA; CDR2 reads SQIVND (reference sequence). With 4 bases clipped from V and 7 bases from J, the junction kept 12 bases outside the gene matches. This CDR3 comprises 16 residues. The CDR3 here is CASSTGTGPVLNTQYF. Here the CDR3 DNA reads TGTGCCAGTAGTACCGGGACAGGGCCGGTATTGAATACGCAGTATTTT.

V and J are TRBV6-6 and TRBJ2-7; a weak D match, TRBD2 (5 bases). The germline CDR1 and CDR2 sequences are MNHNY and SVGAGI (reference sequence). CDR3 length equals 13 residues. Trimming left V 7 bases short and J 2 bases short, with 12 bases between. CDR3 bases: TGTGCCAGCATATATCCGGGGACCTACGAGCAGTACTTC. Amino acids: CASIYPGTYEQYF.

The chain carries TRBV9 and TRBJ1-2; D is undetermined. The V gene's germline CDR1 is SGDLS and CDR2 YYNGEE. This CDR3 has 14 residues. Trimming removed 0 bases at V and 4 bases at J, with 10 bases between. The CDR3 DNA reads TGTGCCAGCAGCGTAGGTTACGGGAGCTATGGCTACACCTTC. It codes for CASSVGYGSYGYTF.

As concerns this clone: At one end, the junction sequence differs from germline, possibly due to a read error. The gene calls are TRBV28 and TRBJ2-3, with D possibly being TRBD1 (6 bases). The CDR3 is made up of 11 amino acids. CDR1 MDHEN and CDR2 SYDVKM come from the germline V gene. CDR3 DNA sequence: TGTGCCAGCAGCGGACAGCACTCCCAGCACTTT. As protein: CASSGQHSQHF.

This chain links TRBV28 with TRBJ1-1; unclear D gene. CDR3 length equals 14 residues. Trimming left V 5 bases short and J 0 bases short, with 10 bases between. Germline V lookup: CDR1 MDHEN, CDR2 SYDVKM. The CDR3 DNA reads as TGTGCCAGCAGTCTCCATACGTTGAACACTGAAGCTTTCTTT. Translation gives CASSLHTLNTEAFF.

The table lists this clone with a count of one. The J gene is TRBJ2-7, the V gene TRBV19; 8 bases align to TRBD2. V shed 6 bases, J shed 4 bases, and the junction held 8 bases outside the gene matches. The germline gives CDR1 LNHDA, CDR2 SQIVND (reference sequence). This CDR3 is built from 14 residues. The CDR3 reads CASRNSGSGYEQYF. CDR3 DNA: TGTGCCAGTAGGAACAGCGGGAGTGGGTACGAGCAGTACTTC.

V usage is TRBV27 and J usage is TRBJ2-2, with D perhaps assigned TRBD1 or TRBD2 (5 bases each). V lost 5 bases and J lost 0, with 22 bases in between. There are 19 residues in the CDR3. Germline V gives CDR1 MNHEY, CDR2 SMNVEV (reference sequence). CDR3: CASSPHQGRSGANTGELFF. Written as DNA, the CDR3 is TGTGCCAGCAGTCCCCACCAGGGCCGGAGCGGAGCGAACACCGGGGAGCTGTTTTTT.

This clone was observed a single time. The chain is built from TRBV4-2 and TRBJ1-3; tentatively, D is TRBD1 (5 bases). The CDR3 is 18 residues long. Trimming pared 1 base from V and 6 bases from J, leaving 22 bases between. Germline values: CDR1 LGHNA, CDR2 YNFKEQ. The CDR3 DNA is TGTGCCAGCAGCCAAGGACTTTTTATTACGACAGACAAAAACACCATATATTTT. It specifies CASSQGLFITTDKNTIYF.